What follows describes a single T cell receptor beta chain. Its antigen is unknown. Qualities for individual bases were not recorded, and no much larger clone is one base off. This sample was taken from a study of blood T cell repertoires in COVID-19 (dated by TCRdb to 2018 to 2020). Background on the whole study: Samples from collaborators originated in the United States, Italy and Spain and spanned both the acute and convalescent phases of COVID-19. The prospective study material was composed of cDNA or gDNA derived from T cells, B-cell-depleted T cells, or PBMCs. Deeply sampled blood TCRbeta repertoires from subjects exposed to, actively infected with, or recovered from COVID-19 were included in the dataset. The repertoires were released in a freely available public database intended as a resource for research on the immune response to SARS-CoV-2. Samples came from the ongoing ImmuneRACE study (first 160 participants) plus 1,254 subjects from 6 global collaborators. Nearly every sample came with metadata listing a de-identified subject ID, COVID-19 status, age in years and sex. Where HLA class I and class II types were available, the types were taken from metadata supplied by the sample provider, not from assay-based typing. The study at large found these results: How much clinical and demographic metadata was included differed by source and by participant, and the metadata was provided uncurated.

TCRbeta CDR3 regions were amplified from genomic DNA using the immunoSEQ Assay, a bias-controlled multiplex PCR. The source study handled its data this way. Within the assay, amplification of reference gene primers was used to estimate how many nucleated cells each sample contained. Sequence reads were collapsed and filtered to measure the absolute abundance of every unique TCRbeta CDR3 rearrangement. For each sample, productive Simpson clonality was calculated by taking the square root of Simpson's diversity index across productive rearrangements. In TCRdb, the immuneACCESS table is reduced to in-frame sequences with V and J assigned. These tables do not hold every clone; where another copy was compared, an unresolved V gene accounts for under half, and the others remain unexplained. V and J calls and clone size come straight from that table; D and trimming were deduced from the DNA. The sample table shows under 350,000 clones, and approximately 86% are seen once. The ten most abundant clones make up around 2.4% of the sample.

Inclusive of the bounding cysteine and phenylalanine, the CDR3 is 15 residues long. Only the CDR3 DNA is retained, 45 bases long and in frame from the first base. The germline V gene (reference sequence) sets CDR1 to LGHDT and CDR2 to YNNKEL. Relative to germline, V is missing 4 bases and J is missing 0 bases, with 1 base of the junction outside any gene match. Participants in the prospective study were enrolled through a virtual design, were aged roughly 18 to 100 years, and lived in about 25 United States geographic areas. Cohort assignment in the prospective study relied on participant-reported clinical history from a screening survey and a study questionnaire. Recovered participants in ImmuneRACE Cohort 3 were defined as having two consecutive negative NP/OP PCR tests, clearance from a healthcare professional, or resolution of symptoms. In the prospective study, whole blood, serum and a nasopharyngeal or oropharyngeal swab were collected from each participant by mobile phlebotomists. Participants in the prospective study had the option to provide additional blood draws and questionnaires over a 2-month period. Before DNA extraction, prospective study blood samples were shipped either frozen or at room temperature.

The sequencing sample was made of PBMCs or T cells enriched from blood (not recorded which). The chain links TRBV3-1 (or the pseudogene TRBV3-2) with TRBJ2-2; TRBD2 fits 8 bases in the junction. The origin of this receptor is a woman younger than 35 who had recovered from COVID-19. In nucleotide form, the sequence is TGTGCCAGCAGCCTTAGCGGGACGAACACCGGGGAGCTGTTTTTT. The translation is CASSLSGTNTGELFF.